This T cell receptor beta chain was sequenced in a study of shared clonotypes between healthy human individuals (dated by TCRdb to 2019 to 2021). Regarding the research as a whole: The cohort comprised a couple of women and a few men aged 18 to 49 years. To estimate repertoire size and how much clonotype sharing occurs between individuals, the study deeply sequenced the blood TCR repertoires of five healthy adults. To increase sequencing depth and limit assay-specific biases, TCR repertoire library preparation and sequencing were carried out by different laboratories using diverse techniques. Leukapheresis yielded between about 0.85 and 9 billion PBMCs per donor. For each donor, three plates each were used for CD4 naive and CD4 memory, two plates were used for CD8 naive, and one plate was used for CD8 memory. On the study overall, not on this receptor specifically: Compared with non-shared clonotypes, the clonotypes found in all four sorted-subset donors had higher generation probabilities. Naive subsets generally had larger estimated clonotype richness than memory subsets. Based on pairwise subsampling, the degree of clonotype sharing among donors was expected to be affected by sequencing depth. Rarefaction of sorted-subset datasets indicated incomplete sequencing despite the large sequencing depth. When several donors were compared, the shared fraction of clonotypes was approximately 5% for naive CD4, 3.5% for naive CD8, roughly 2.3% for memory CD4, and 0.35% to 0.5% for memory CD8. Because the study included only a small number of donors, the genetic and exposure-history diversity represented was limited. Sampling was restricted to blood, and TCR repertoires in tissue are likely to differ from TCR repertoires in blood.

The CDR3 covers 15 residues, taking in both the cysteine and the phenylalanine. Only the CDR3 DNA is retained, 45 bases long and in frame from the first base. Trimming accounts for 2 bases at V and 4 bases at J, while the number of junction bases matched to no gene is 5. The germline V gene gives CDR1 as SGHRS and CDR2 as YFSETQ. This clone has only one observation. Its recognized antigen is unknown. Base quality data are lacking; no much larger clone is found one base away. Healthy HIV-negative adults with no recently reported acute infections or vaccinations were included as donors. Every donor was a Caucasian adult residing in Nashville, Tennessee, USA. CD4+ T cells were enriched through magnetic negative selection, after which naive cells were positively selected on CD45RA and the remaining negative fraction served as the memory subset. Blood was collected by leukapheresis, and PBMCs were isolated by Ficoll-Histopaque density gradient centrifugation and then cryopreserved in liquid nitrogen vapor phase. Analytical flow cytometry was used to check the purity and quantity of every magnetically sorted T cell population. Genomic DNA was isolated from every sorted fraction and measured by UV absorbance on a Nanodrop 2000c.

Using the deep immunoSEQ assay, multiplex PCR amplified TCR CDR3 regions from genomic DNA. Extracted genomic DNA from each cell subset was distributed evenly across all wells of several immunoSEQ 96-well plates, and each plate was treated as a replicate. Each replicate PCR for sorted subsets received about 220 ng genomic DNA, equal to tens of thousands of T cell genomes. The purified libraries were quantified using a Qubit 3.0 fluorometer, sized with a Bioanalyzer 2100, and then quantified again using the KAPA Library Quantification kit. A separate single-read 150-cycle Illumina NextSeq 550 flow cell was used to sequence each immunoSEQ 96-well plate. As for how the authors treated the data: Because the immunoSEQ output included only junctional sequences and no quality scores, the filtering could not be the same as the filtering used for full-length reads. To assign V/J genes and CDR3, sequences were annotated against IMGT germline references using PyIR, a Python wrapper for IgBLAST v1.9. Reads were removed for weak V/J assignments (E-value above 1e-6), missing CDR3, stop codons, out-of-frame junctions, or ambiguous translated residues. V3J clonotypes were defined as sequences sharing the same inferred V gene, J gene, and CDR3 amino acid sequence. To compute the percentage overlap between repertoires, the number of shared unique clonotypes was divided by the size of the smaller repertoire. Richness of each repertoire was evaluated using RTK rarefaction, the Chao1 estimator, and Recon v2.1 estimates of unobserved clonotypes. For all TCRbeta clonotypes obtained by the gDNA method from a handful of donors, generation probabilities were computed with OLGA. The source is immuneACCESS, and TCRdb retained only in-frame sequences with V and J called. Part of the clones is not carried over; for the studies checked, unresolved V genes explain less than half of this, and the remainder is unexplained. The V and J calls and clone size were taken over from that table, and D and trimming were inferred from the DNA. Across this sample there are about 2.5 million clones, with around 93% seen only once. The ten biggest clones cover around 0.4% of the sample.

Sequenced material: naive CD4+ T cells from PBMCs. This specimen's cell subset or site label, per the study, means: CD45RA+ positively selected. The chain couples TRBV5-1 to TRBJ2-1; the central 8 bases match TRBD2. This TCR was recovered from a man in his late teens or twenties in good health. Some clones in this sample may be carry-over from other donors' samples. The CDR3 is CASSLAIAGYNEQFF. The nucleotide sequence is given as TGCGCCAGCAGCTTAGCGATAGCGGGATACAATGAGCAGTTCTTC.